These T cell receptor beta chains were read from a single sample in a study of beta chain features in type 1 diabetes. TCRdb keeps only in-frame clones here, not all; method: immunoSEQ multiplex PCR. The sample has 600,000 or so clones; around 11% are singletons. The sequenced material came from naive CD4+ T cells from blood. Receptor source: a man aged 25 to 40 with type 1 diabetes. CDR3s leave out the opening cysteine and the closing phenylalanine or tryptophan.

>TRBJ1-1|TRBV7-2
ASGDLVNTEAF
>TRBJ2-7|TRBV6-5
ASRIHSYSYEQY
>TRBJ2-1|TRBV4-3
ASSQEGGGGYNEQF
>TRBJ1-3|TRBV9
ASSVNHRGSSGNTIY
>TRBJ1-5|TRBV7-2
ASSLGHLSNQPQH
>TRBJ2-4|TRBV6-1
ASSGTEYIQY
>TRBJ1-2|TRBV28
ASSSGQGYGYT
>TRBJ1-6|TRBV9
ASSVGASVGSPLH
>TRBJ2-6|TRBV6-1
ASCRATAGANVLT
>TRBJ2-2|TRBV6-1
ASSDRDGYTGELF
>TRBJ2-7|TRBV9
ASSDRQAREQY
>TRBJ1-1|TRBV7-9
ASSYGMNTEAF
>TRBJ2-7|TRBV6-6
ASSYSHSRDEQY
>TRBJ2-2|TRBV9
ASSVVPEAMSTGELF
>TRBJ1-3|TRBV9
ASSAQYKALGNTIY
>TRBJ1-1|TRBV6-5
ASIRGGATEAF
>TRBJ2-7|TRBV5-4
ASSSPAAKEQY
>TRBJ2-1|TRBV4-3
ASSLGQSFSNEQF
>TRBJ1-4|TRBV30
AWTYDGTGHEKLF
>TRBJ2-7|TRBV7-2
ASSSLAGFYEQY
>TRBJ2-7|TRBV11-2
ASSPGSMQVAEQY
>TRBJ2-7|TRBV4-2
ASSQVSGQGYEQY
>TRBJ2-3|TRBV9
ASSVASASGGTDTQY
>TRBJ2-5|TRBV19
ASSIGGQPQETQY
>TRBJ2-1|TRBV29-1
SVEDSGGPSYNEQF